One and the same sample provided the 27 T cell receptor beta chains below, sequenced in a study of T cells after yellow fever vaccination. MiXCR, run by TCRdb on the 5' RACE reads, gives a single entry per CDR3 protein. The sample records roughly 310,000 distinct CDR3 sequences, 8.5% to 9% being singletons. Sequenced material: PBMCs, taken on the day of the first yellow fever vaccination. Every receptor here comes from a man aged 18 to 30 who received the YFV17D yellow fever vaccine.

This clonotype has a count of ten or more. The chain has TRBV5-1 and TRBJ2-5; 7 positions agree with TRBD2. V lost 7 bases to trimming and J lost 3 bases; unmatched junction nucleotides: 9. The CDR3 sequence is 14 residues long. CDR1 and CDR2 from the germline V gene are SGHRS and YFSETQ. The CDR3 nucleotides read TGCGCCAGCCGGAAGGCTAGCGGCGAAGAGACCCAGTACTTC. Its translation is CASRKASGEETQYF.

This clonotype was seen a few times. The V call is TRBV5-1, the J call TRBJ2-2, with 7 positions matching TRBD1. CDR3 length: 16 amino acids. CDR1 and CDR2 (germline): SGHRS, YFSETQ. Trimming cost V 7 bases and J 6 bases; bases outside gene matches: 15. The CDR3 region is CASELRGGAGAGELFF. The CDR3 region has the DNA TGCGCCAGCGAACTAAGAGGGGGCGCCGGCGCCGGGGAGCTGTTTTTT. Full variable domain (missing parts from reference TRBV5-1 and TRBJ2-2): KAGVTQTPRYLIKTRGQQVTLSCSPISGHRSVSWYQQTPGQGLQFLFEYFSETQRNKGNFPGRFSGRQFSNSRSEMNVSTLELGDSALYLCASELRGGAGAGELFFGEGSRLTVL.

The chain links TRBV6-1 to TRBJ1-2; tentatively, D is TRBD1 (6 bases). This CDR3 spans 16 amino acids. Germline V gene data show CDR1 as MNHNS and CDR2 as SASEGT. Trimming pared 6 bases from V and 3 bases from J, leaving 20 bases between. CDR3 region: CASRRTATSSHYGYTF. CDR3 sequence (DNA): TGTGCCAGCAGACGGACAGCCACCTCGTCACACTATGGCTACACCTTC.

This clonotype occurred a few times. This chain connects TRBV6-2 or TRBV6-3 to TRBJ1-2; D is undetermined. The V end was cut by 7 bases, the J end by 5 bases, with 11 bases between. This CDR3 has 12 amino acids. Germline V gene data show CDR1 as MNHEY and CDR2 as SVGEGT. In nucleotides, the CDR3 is TGTGCCAGCACTACCAGAGATTATGGCTACACCTTC. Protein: CASTTRDYGYTF.

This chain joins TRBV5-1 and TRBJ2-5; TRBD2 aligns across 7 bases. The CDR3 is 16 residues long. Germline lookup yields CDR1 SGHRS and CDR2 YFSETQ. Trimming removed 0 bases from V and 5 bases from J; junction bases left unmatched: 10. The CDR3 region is CASSLAASGLGETQYF. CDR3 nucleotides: TGCGCCAGCAGCTTGGCTGCTAGCGGTTTGGGGGAGACCCAGTACTTC.

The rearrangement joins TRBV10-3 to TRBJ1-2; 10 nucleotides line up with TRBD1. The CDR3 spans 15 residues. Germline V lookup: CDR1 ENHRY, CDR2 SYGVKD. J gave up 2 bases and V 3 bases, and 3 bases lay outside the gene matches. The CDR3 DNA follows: TGTGCCATCAGTGATGGACAGGGGGGCAACTATGGCTACACCTTC. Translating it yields CAISDGQGGNYGYTF.

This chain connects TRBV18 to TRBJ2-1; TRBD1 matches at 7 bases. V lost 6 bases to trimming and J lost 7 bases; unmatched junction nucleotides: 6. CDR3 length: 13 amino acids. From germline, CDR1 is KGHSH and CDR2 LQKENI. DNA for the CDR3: TGTGCCAGCTCGTGGGGACAGCAGAATGAGCAGTTCTTC. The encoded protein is CASSWGQQNEQFF.

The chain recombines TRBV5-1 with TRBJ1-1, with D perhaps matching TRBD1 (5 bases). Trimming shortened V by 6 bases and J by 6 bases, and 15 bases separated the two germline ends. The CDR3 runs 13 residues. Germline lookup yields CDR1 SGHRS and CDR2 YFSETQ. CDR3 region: CASIATTGSEAFF. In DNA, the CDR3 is TGCGCCAGCATCGCGACTACAGGTTCTGAAGCTTTCTTT.

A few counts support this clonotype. The CDR3 is CASSQEEAWDTQYF. The CDR3 coding sequence is TGTGCCAGCAGCCAAGAGGAGGCGTGGGATACGCAGTATTTT. This rearrangement joins TRBV4-2 to TRBJ2-3; a possible D gene is TRBD2 (5 bases). V gave up 0 bases and J gave up 6 bases, with 10 bases separating them. This CDR3 comprises 14 residues. Germline V gene sequence: CDR1 LGHNA, CDR2 YNFKEQ.

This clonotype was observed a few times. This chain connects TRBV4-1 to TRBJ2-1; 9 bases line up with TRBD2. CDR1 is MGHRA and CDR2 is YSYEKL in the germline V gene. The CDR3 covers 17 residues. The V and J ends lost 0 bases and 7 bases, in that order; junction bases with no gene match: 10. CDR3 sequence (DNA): TGCGCCAGCAGCCAAGATGCAGGCGGGGGGGCGGGGAATGAGCAGTTCTTC. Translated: CASSQDAGGGAGNEQFF.

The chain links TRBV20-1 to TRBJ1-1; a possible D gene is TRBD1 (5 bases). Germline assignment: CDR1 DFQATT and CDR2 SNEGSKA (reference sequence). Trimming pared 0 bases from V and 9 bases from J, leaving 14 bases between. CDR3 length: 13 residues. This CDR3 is CSAREWGETKAFF. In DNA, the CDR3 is TGCAGTGCTAGAGAGTGGGGGGAAACTAAAGCTTTCTTT.

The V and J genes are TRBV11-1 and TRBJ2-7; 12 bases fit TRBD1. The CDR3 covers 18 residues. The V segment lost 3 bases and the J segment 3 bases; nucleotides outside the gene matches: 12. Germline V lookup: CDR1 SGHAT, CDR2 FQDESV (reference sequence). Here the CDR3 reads CASSFGTGGTVGFYEQYV. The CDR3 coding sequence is TGTGCCAGCAGCTTTGGGACAGGGGGCACCGTAGGATTCTACGAGCAGTACGTC.

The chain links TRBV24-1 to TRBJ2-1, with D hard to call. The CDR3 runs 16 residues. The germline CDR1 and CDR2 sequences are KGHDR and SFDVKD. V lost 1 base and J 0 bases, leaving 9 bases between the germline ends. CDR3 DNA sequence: TGTGCCACCAGTGATTTCTCGCCGAGCTCCTACAATGAGCAGTTCTTC. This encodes CATSDFSPSSYNEQFF.

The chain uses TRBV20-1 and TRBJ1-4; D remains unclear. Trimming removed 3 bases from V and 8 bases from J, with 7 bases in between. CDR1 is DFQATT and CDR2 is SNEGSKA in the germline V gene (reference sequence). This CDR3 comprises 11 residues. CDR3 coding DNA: TGCAGTGCTAGGGTGTGGGAAAAACTGTTTTTT. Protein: CSARVWEKLFF.

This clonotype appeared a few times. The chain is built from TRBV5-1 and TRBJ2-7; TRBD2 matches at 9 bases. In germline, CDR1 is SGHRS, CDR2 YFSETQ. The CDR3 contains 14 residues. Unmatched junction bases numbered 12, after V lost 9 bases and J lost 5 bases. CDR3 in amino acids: CATKPGLATDEQYF. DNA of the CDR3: TGCGCCACCAAACCGGGACTAGCTACCGACGAGCAGTACTTC.

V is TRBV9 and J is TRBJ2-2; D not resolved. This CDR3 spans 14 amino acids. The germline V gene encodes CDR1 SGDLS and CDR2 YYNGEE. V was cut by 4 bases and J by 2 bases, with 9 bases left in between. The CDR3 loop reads CASSLRHNTGELFF. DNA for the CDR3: TGTGCCAGCAGCCTGAGGCATAACACCGGGGAGCTGTTTTTT.

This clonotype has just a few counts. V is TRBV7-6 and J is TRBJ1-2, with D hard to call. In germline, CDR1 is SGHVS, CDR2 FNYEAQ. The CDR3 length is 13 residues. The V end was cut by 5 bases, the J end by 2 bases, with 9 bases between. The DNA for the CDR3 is TGTGCCAGCAGCCCGGACTGGAACTATGGCTACACCTTC. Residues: CASSPDWNYGYTF.

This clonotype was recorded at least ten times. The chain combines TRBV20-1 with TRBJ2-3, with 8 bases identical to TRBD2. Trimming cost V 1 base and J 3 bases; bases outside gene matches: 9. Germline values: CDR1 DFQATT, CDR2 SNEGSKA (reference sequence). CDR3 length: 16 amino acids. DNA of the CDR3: TGCAGTGCTAGAGCCCGGGGGGGAGTTAGGACAGATACGCAGTATTTT. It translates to CSARARGGVRTDTQYF.

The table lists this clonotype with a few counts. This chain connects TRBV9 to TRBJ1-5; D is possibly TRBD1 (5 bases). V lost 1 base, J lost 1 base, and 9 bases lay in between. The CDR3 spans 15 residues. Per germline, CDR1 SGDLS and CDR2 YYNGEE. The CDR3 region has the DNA TGTGCCAGCAGCGTAATGGGGGACAGCAATCAGCCCCAGCATTTT. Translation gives CASSVMGDSNQPQHF.

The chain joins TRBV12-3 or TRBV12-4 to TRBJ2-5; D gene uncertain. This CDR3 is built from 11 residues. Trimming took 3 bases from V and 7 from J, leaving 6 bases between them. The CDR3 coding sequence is TGTGCCAGCAGTTTGAGTGGGACCCAGTACTTC. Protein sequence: CASSLSGTQYF.

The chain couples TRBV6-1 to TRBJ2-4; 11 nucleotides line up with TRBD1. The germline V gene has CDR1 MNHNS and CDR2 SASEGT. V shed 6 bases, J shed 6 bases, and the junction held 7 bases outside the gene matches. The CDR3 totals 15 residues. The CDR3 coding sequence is TGTGCCAGCAGCCGGGGACAGGGGGGAGGAAACATTCAGTACTTC. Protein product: CASSRGQGGGNIQYF.

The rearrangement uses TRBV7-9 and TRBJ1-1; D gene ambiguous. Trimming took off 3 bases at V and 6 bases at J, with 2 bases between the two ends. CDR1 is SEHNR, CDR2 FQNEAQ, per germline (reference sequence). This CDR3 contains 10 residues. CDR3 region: CASSFAEAFF. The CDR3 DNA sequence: TGTGCCAGCAGCTTCGCTGAAGCTTTCTTT.

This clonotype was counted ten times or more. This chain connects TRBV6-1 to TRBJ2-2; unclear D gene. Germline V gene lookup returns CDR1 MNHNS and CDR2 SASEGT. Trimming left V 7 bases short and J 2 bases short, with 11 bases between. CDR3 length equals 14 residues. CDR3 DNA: TGTGCCAGCACCCGCGACACCAACACCGGGGAGCTGTTTTTT. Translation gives CASTRDTNTGELFF.

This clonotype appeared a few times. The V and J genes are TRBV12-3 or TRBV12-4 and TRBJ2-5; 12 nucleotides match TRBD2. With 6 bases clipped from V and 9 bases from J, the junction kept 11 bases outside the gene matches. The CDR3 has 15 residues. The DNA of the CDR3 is TGTGCCAGCAGCGACCGACTAGCGGGGGAGGGGTCCCAGTACTTC. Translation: CASSDRLAGEGSQYF.

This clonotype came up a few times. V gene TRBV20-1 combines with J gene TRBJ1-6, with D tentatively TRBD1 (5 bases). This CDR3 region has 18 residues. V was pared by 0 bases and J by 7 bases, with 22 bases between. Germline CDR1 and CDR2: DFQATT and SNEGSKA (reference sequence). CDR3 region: CSARDSEGSTSGNSPLHF. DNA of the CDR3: TGCAGTGCTAGAGATAGTGAGGGGTCTACATCGGGAAATTCACCCCTCCACTTT.

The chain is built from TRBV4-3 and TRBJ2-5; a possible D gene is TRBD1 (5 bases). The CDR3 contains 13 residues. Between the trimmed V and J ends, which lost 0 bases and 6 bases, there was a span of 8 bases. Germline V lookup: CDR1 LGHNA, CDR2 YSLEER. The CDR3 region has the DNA TGCGCCAGCAGCCAAGATCTGGGGCAGACCCAGTACTTC. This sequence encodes CASSQDLGQTQYF.

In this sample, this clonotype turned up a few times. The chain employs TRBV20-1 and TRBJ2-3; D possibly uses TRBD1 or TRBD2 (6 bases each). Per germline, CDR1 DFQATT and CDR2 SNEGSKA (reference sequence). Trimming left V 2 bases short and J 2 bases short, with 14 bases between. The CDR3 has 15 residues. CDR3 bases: TGCAGTGCTAGAAACCCGGGGGCCTTCACAGATACGCAGTATTTT. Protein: CSARNPGAFTDTQYF.